Following are 13 T cell receptor beta chains from one sample sequenced in a study of CD8 T cells in ankylosing spondylitis (dated by TCRdb to the late 2010s). Study-wide findings and limitations: Blood from ankylosing spondylitis patients appeared to be characterized by a TCR beta motif made up of about 8 highly homologous amino acid variants.

The library was generated by 5' RACE. The sample was run on an Illumina HiSeq 2500. TCRdb reprocessing: public reads trimmed at Q25 with fastp, clones called with MiXCR, in-frame beta chains kept. Every CDR3 protein is listed once, alongside the most common genes and DNA of its rows. Present in this sample are 300,000 to 400,000 distinct CDR3 sequences, around 24% of which were seen just once. The biggest ten clones account for about 17% of the sample. For these TCRs, the target antigens are not known. What was sequenced was blood, either unsorted or a sorted T cell fraction (not recorded which). The receptors stem from a male donor with ankylosing spondylitis.

V is TRBV6-1 and J is TRBJ2-3, with 7 bases that match TRBD2. The CDR3 covers 14 residues. Germline-derived CDR1 and CDR2 are MNHNS and SASEGT. V lost 4 bases, J lost 5 bases, and 6 bases stayed unmatched. The CDR3 reads CASSAWTRRDTQYF. The CDR3 DNA is TGTGCCAGCAGTGCGTGGACTAGGAGAGATACGCAGTATTTT.

This clonotype showed up just a few times. The chain is built from TRBV7-2 and TRBJ2-2; 7 bases are shared with TRBD2. CDR3 size: 15 residues. V dropped 0 bases and J dropped 6; count of bases not matched to a gene: 4. Germline loops: CDR1 SGHTA, CDR2 FQGNSA. Written as DNA, the CDR3 is TGTGCCAGCAGCTTAGCCTTCGGACTAGCCGGGGAGCTGTTTTTT. Amino acids: CASSLAFGLAGELFF.

This clonotype was counted at least ten times. The rearrangement links TRBV20-1 to TRBJ2-7; either TRBD1 or TRBD2 may fit D (6 bases each). The CDR3 contains 14 residues. Between the trimmed V and J ends, which lost 8 bases and 5 bases, there was a span of 22 bases. Germline values: CDR1 DFQATT, CDR2 SNEGSKA (reference sequence). The CDR3, as DNA: TGCAGTCCAGTCCGGGGGCAGGGCGTCCACGAGCAGTACTTC. Residues: CSPVRGQGVHEQYF.

This clonotype was counted only a few times. The V and J genes are TRBV15 and TRBJ2-3, with D possibly TRBD2 on 6 matching bases. The CDR3 sequence is 15 residues long. In germline, CDR1 is LNHNV, CDR2 YYDKDF (reference sequence). V lost 7 bases, J lost 8 bases, and 22 bases lay in between. In DNA, the CDR3 is TGTGCCACCACAATGTTAGGAGGGCTGGCGAGTACGCAGTATTTT. Encoded protein: CATTMLGGLASTQYF. Together with reference TRBV15 and TRBJ2-3, the CDR3 gives the full variable domain: DAMVIQNPRYQVTQFGKPVTLSCSQTLNHNVMYWYQQKSSQAPKLLFHYYDKDFNNEADTPDNFQSRRPNTSFCFLDIRSPGLGDTAMYLCATTMLGGLASTQYFGPGTRLTVL.

This clonotype turned up a few times. This chain uses TRBV6-5 with TRBJ2-7, with D unclear. Germline lookup yields CDR1 MNHEY and CDR2 SVGAGI. V dropped 3 bases and J dropped 0 bases, with 18 bases sitting between them. The CDR3 length is 17 residues. CDR3 nucleotides: TGTGCCAGCAGTTATCGGGTTAGCCTGGGTCCCTCCTACGAGCAGTACTTC. Its translation is CASSYRVSLGPSYEQYF.

The chain has TRBV3-1 and TRBJ1-6; D not certain. From germline, CDR1 is LGHDT and CDR2 YNNKEL (reference sequence). V was trimmed by 8 bases and J by 9 bases, leaving 14 bases between them. The CDR3 length is 13 residues. The DNA for the CDR3 is TGTGCCAGCCGCGAGATTTCCGTTTCACCCCTCCACTTT. Protein product: CASREISVSPLHF.

The V call is TRBV20-1, the J call TRBJ1-5; TRBD1 might be the D (5 bases). This CDR3 spans 14 amino acids. The germline V gene has CDR1 DFQATT and CDR2 SNEGSKA (reference sequence). The V gene lost 3 bases and the J gene lost 2 bases, with 11 bases spanning the gap. The DNA of the CDR3 is TGCAGTGCTAGCCCCCCGGGGCGCAATCAGCCCCAGCATTTT. As protein: CSASPPGRNQPQHF.

The gene calls are TRBV7-3 and TRBJ2-1, with D maybe TRBD1 (6 bases). V was pared by 4 bases and J by 9 bases, with 19 bases between. This CDR3 comprises 15 residues. Germline V gene sequence: CDR1 SGHTA, CDR2 FQGTGA. This CDR3 reads CASSSSPGTFREQFF. The DNA of the CDR3 is TGTGCCAGCAGCTCGAGTCCCGGGACATTCCGTGAGCAGTTCTTC.

The rearrangement uses TRBV5-1 and TRBJ2-1; the D call may be TRBD1 or TRBD2 (5 bases each). The CDR3 length is 14 residues. The germline V and J ends were trimmed by 6 bases and 5 bases, with 15 bases remaining between them. CDR1 and CDR2 from the germline V gene are SGHRS and YFSETQ. CDR3 DNA sequence: TGCGCCAGCACCCGCCTGAGGGGTCACAATGAGCAGTTCTTC. Translated: CASTRLRGHNEQFF.

The chain couples TRBV19 to TRBJ2-1, with D tentatively TRBD2 (6 bases). This CDR3 has 13 amino acids. V was clipped by 7 bases and J by 5 bases, with 12 bases between them. CDR1 and CDR2 from the germline V gene are LNHDA and SQIVND (reference sequence). The chain's CDR3 is CASTPPGDNEQFF. The CDR3 DNA reads TGTGCCAGTACCCCCCCGGGGGACAATGAGCAGTTCTTC.

CDR3 region: CASSRAPGGTDTQYF. In nucleotides, the CDR3 is TGTGCCAGCAGCCGGGCCCCTGGAGGGACAGATACGCAGTATTTT. The chain couples TRBV5-6 to TRBJ2-3; a weak D match, TRBD2 (6 bases). Trimming shortened V by 4 bases and J by 3 bases, and 15 bases separated the two germline ends. CDR1 is SGHDT, CDR2 YYEEEE, per germline. CDR3 length: 15 residues.

This clonotype has a handful of counts. The chain uses TRBV28 and TRBJ2-2, with TRBD2 identical over 7 bases. Germline CDR1 MDHEN, CDR2 SYDVKM. CDR3 size: 14 residues. The V and J ends lost 7 bases and 2 bases, in that order; junction bases with no gene match: 4. CDR3 sequence: CASTSGFNTGELFF. The CDR3 DNA reads TGTGCCAGCACTAGCGGTTTTAACACCGGGGAGCTGTTTTTT.

This clonotype was seen more than once but under ten times. The chain has TRBV28 and TRBJ2-2; 8 positions match TRBD1. Germline lookup yields CDR1 MDHEN and CDR2 SYDVKM. The CDR3 runs to 14 residues. The V gene end was trimmed by 11 bases and the J gene end by 5 bases; junction bases not matched to a gene: 10. This CDR3 reads CAGGRTGSTGELFF. Here the CDR3 DNA reads TGTGCCGGAGGAAGGACAGGGAGTACCGGGGAGCTGTTTTTT.